One and the same sample provided the 25 T cell receptor beta chains below, sequenced in a study of Graves' ophthalmopathy and Graves' hyperthyroidism. Researchers took RNA transcripts and amplified TCR beta CDR3 regions from them. The authors performed first-round RT-PCR with HTBI primers and then a second-round multiplex PCR. TCRdb analysed the multiplex PCR reads with MiXCR anew, one entry per CDR3 protein. The table includes 1 million to 1.3 million distinct CDR3 sequences, 35% to 45% detected once. What was sequenced was peripheral blood or thyroid tissue (not recorded which). Every receptor here comes from an adult man with Graves' hyperthyroidism.

In this sample, this clonotype turned up many times. The rearrangement uses TRBV7-6 and TRBJ2-7; D is unresolved. In germline, CDR1 is SGHVS, CDR2 FNYEAQ. The CDR3 extends over 13 amino acids. The V end lost 0 bases, the J end lost 9 bases, and 12 bases lay between the germline ends. In DNA form, the CDR3 reads TGTGCCAGCAGCTTAGCGCAATCAGAACCGCAGTACTTC. The encoded protein is CASSLAQSEPQYF.

This clonotype was seen ten or more times. This chain uses TRBV7-3 with TRBJ2-7; TRBD2 is a possible D gene (5 bases). Germline V gene lookup returns CDR1 SGHTA and CDR2 FQGTGA. The CDR3 loop spans 12 amino acids. V was trimmed by 5 bases and J by 7 bases, leaving 12 bases between them. The CDR3 bases are TGTGCCAGCAGCCAGGACTTCGGGGAGCAGTACTTC. The encoded protein is CASSQDFGEQYF.

This clonotype was counted only a few times. This sequence joins TRBV6-5 and TRBJ1-2; D is perhaps TRBD1 (6 bases). V lost 2 bases, J lost 9 bases, and 19 bases lay in between. CDR1 MNHEY and CDR2 SVGAGI come from the germline V gene. This CDR3 comprises 15 residues. The CDR3 DNA reads TGTGCCAGCAGTTACCCGGACAGCGGTGGTTATAGCTACACCTTC. Translating it yields CASSYPDSGGYSYTF.

This clonotype showed up many times. The gene calls are TRBV2 and TRBJ2-5; perhaps TRBD2 as D (6 bases). V lost 4 bases and J lost 5, with 11 bases in between. The CDR3 runs 13 residues. Looked up from germline, CDR1 is SNHLY and CDR2 is FYNNEI. The CDR3 sequence is CASSALGRETQYF. CDR3 DNA sequence: TGTGCCAGCAGTGCTCTGGGGAGGGAGACCCAGTACTTC.

To note about this clonotype: A much larger clone lies a single base off, so this may be a read error. The gene calls are TRBV9 and TRBJ1-2; D not resolved. Germline-derived CDR1 and CDR2 are SGDLS and YYNGEE. The CDR3 length is 14 residues. The CDR3, as DNA: TGTGCCAACAGCGTAGCCTCAGCGAGCTATGGCTACACCTTC. This gives the protein CANSVASASYGYTF.

The chain uses TRBV27 and TRBJ1-2; 7 bases fit TRBD1. V trimming: 4 bases; J trimming: 8 bases; junction bases outside the gene matches: 7. The length of the CDR3 is 13 residues. Germline V gene sequence: CDR1 MNHEY, CDR2 SMNVEV (reference sequence). The CDR3 is CASSYTGAGGYTF. CDR3 coding DNA: TGTGCCAGCAGTTACACAGGGGCGGGGGGCTACACCTTC.

This clonotype was seen many times. This chain connects TRBV20-1 to TRBJ1-6, with D possibly TRBD1 on 6 matching bases. This CDR3 contains 15 residues. With 6 bases removed from V and 4 bases from J, the gap between germline ends came to 16 bases. Germline CDR1 reads DFQATT; CDR2 reads SNEGSKA (reference sequence). The CDR3 DNA is TGCAGTGCGGCCTGGACAGCGCTTTATAATTCACCCCTCCACTTT. It yields the protein CSAAWTALYNSPLHF.

CDR3 protein: CSARDQGQLYGYTF. For the CDR3, the DNA is TGCAGTGCTAGAGATCAGGGACAGCTCTATGGCTACACCTTC. The rearrangement links TRBV20-1 to TRBJ1-2; 7 nucleotides agree with TRBD1. With V trimmed by 0 bases and J by 4 bases, 5 bases remained unmatched. The CDR3 has 14 residues. Germline values: CDR1 DFQATT, CDR2 SNEGSKA (reference sequence).

This clonotype was counted many times. This sequence joins TRBV2 and TRBJ2-5; D gene unclear. The CDR3 totals 13 residues. V gave up 6 bases and J gave up 3 bases, with 11 bases separating them. Germline lookup yields CDR1 SNHLY and CDR2 FYNNEI. The CDR3 loop reads CASRGEPKETQYF. CDR3 in DNA: TGTGCCAGCAGAGGTGAACCTAAAGAGACCCAGTACTTC.

Remarks on this clonotype: No DNA is shown, since the ends of the CDR3 on it are uncertain; the CDR3 is the one TCRdb lists. CDR3 sequence: CASSIYLCSVELPGGRTEAFF. The gene calls are TRBV25-1 and TRBJ1-1; the tabulated D call, TRBD1, remains unverified against the DNA. Termini included, the CDR3 measures 21 amino acids. Germline CDR1 reads MGHDK; CDR2 reads SYGVNS.

This clonotype was observed many times. The rearrangement joins TRBV7-3 to TRBJ2-5; TRBD2 matches at 7 bases. With V trimmed by 0 bases and J by 5 bases, 15 bases remained unmatched. Germline V gene lookup returns CDR1 SGHTA and CDR2 FQGTGA. This CDR3 has 18 amino acids. CDR3 protein: CASSLTVSGHTTAETQYF. The CDR3 DNA reads as TGTGCCAGCAGCTTAACTGTTAGCGGGCACACCACGGCGGAGACCCAGTACTTC.

A word on this clonotype: This clone may be a read error of a much larger clone one base away. The chain uses TRBV6-6 and TRBJ1-5; TRBD1 matches 7 bases. The germline CDR1 and CDR2 sequences are MNHNY and SVGAGI (reference sequence). The CDR3 extends over 14 amino acids. After removal of 6 bases from V and 10 bases from J, the junction contained 12 bases not matched to a gene. CDR3 protein: CASSPAGQSSPQHF. DNA of the CDR3: TGTGCCAGCAGCCCAGCGGGACAGTCATCTCCCCAGCATTTT.

This clonotype was seen a few times. The rearrangement joins TRBV10-3 to TRBJ1-1, with D unresolved. The germline V gene encodes CDR1 ENHRY and CDR2 SYGVKD. Trimming shortened V by 10 bases and J by 8 bases, and 26 bases separated the two germline ends. The CDR3 consists of 15 residues. The CDR3 reads CASNDEDLGKIEAFF. The DNA of the CDR3 is TGTGCCAGCAACGACGAGGACTTGGGGAAAATCGAAGCTTTCTTT.

This clonotype showed up many times. The rearrangement joins TRBV20-1 to TRBJ2-7; 8 nucleotides match TRBD1. The CDR3 contains 16 residues. The germline V gene has CDR1 DFQATT and CDR2 SNEGSKA (reference sequence). Trimming removed 0 bases from V and 5 bases from J; junction bases left unmatched: 12. Here the CDR3 DNA reads TGCAGTGCTAGAGATGCGAGGACAGGGTCTATGGACGAGCAGTACTTC. It translates to CSARDARTGSMDEQYF.

This clonotype was observed a handful of times. V and J are TRBV24-1 and TRBJ1-1; D not resolved. Germline-derived CDR1 and CDR2 are KGHDR and SFDVKD. The CDR3 contains 15 residues. Trimming took off 3 bases at V and 1 base at J, with 11 bases between the two ends. In DNA form, the CDR3 reads TGTGCCACCAGTGATAGTGGCGGCGGGAACACTGAAGCTTTCTTT. Its translation: CATSDSGGGNTEAFF.

This clonotype was detected ten times or more. The V gene is TRBV29-1, the J gene TRBJ1-1, with 8 bases identical to TRBD1. The germline gives CDR1 SQVTM, CDR2 ANQGSEA. The CDR3 contains 13 residues. With 7 bases clipped from V and 8 bases from J, the junction kept 12 bases outside the gene matches. CDR3 in DNA: TGCAGCGCCATCCCGACAGGGGAAAGAGAAGCTTTCTTT. It is translated as CSAIPTGEREAFF. Full variable domain (remainder filled in from reference TRBV29-1 and TRBJ1-1): SAVISQKPSRDICQRGTSLTIQCQVDSQVTMMFWYRQQPGQSLTLIATANQGSEATYESGFVIDKFPISRPNLTFSTLTVSNMSPEDSSIYLCSAIPTGEREAFFGQGTRLTVV.

This clonotype was detected ten times or more. The chain is built from TRBV7-2 and TRBJ1-2, with D possibly TRBD1 on 5 matching bases. The CDR3 contains 16 residues. Germline V gene lookup returns CDR1 SGHTA and CDR2 FQGNSA. Trimming pared 5 bases from V and 1 base from J, leaving 17 bases between. The CDR3 region has the DNA TGTGCCAGCAGCCCCCCAGGGCCGCCACATAACTATGGCTACACCTTC. Translating it yields CASSPPGPPHNYGYTF. Supplemented by reference TRBV7-2 and TRBJ1-2, the full variable domain reads GAGVSQSPSNKVTEKGKDVELRCDPISGHTALYWYRQSLGQGLEFLIYFQGNSAPDKSGLPSDRFSAERTGGSVSTLTIQRTQQEDSAVYLCASSPPGPPHNYGYTFGSGTRLTVV.

This clonotype was found many times. The chain joins TRBV7-8 to TRBJ1-5; the D gene is possibly TRBD1 (5 bases). Trimming removed 5 bases at V and 1 base at J, with 12 bases between. The CDR3 contains 15 residues. Per germline, CDR1 SGHVS and CDR2 FQNEAQ. The CDR3: CASSPLGGSNQPQHF. The CDR3 DNA sequence: TGTGCCAGCAGCCCACTGGGGGGGAGCAATCAGCCCCAGCATTTT. Full variable domain (remainder filled in from reference TRBV7-8 and TRBJ1-5): GAGVSQSPRYKVAKRGQDVALRCDPISGHVSLFWYQQALGQGPEFLTYFQNEAQLDKSGLPSDRFFAERPEGSVSTLKIQRTQQEDSAVYLCASSPLGGSNQPQHFGDGTRLSIL.

With respect to this clonotype: Since a much larger clone is just one base distant, this may be a read error. The V and J genes are TRBV6-5 and TRBJ1-3; D remains ambiguous. Germline V lookup: CDR1 MNHEY, CDR2 SVGAGI. The CDR3 has 15 residues. CDR3 bases: TGTACCAGCAGTCGGGGTGGGAGCTCTGGAAACACCATATATTTT. Translation: CTSSRGGSSGNTIYF.

The sample holds one count of this clonotype. The chain carries TRBV29-1 and TRBJ1-2, with 8 bases that match TRBD1. CDR3 length: 12 amino acids. With V trimmed by 3 bases and J by 8 bases, 5 bases remained unmatched. The germline V gene has CDR1 SQVTM and CDR2 ANQGSEA. CDR3 DNA: TGCAGCGTTGAGCAGGGGGCGATGGGCTACACCTTC. The encoded protein is CSVEQGAMGYTF. Based on the CDR3 plus reference TRBV29-1 and TRBJ1-2, the full variable domain is SAVISQKPSRDICQRGTSLTIQCQVDSQVTMMFWYRQQPGQSLTLIATANQGSEATYESGFVIDKFPISRPNLTFSTLTVSNMSPEDSSIYLCSVEQGAMGYTFGSGTRLTVV.

Many counts were recorded for this clonotype. The chain is built from TRBV10-3 and TRBJ1-2, with D unresolved. CDR3 length: 15 amino acids. Germline loops: CDR1 ENHRY, CDR2 SYGVKD. V gave up 2 bases and J gave up 2 bases, with 12 bases separating them. The DNA of the CDR3 is TGTGCCATCAGTGAGCTTGGTCCTCTGAACTATGGCTACACCTTC. This gives the protein CAISELGPLNYGYTF.

This clonotype was seen more than once but under ten times. This rearrangement joins TRBV29-1 to TRBJ1-2, with 7 bases lining up with TRBD1. Per the germline V gene, CDR1 is SQVTM and CDR2 is ANQGSEA. V lost 8 bases to trimming and J lost 0 bases; unmatched junction nucleotides: 6. The CDR3 is 13 residues long. CDR3 sequence: CSLRDRSNYGYTF. The CDR3 nucleotides are TGCAGCTTGAGGGACAGATCTAACTATGGCTACACCTTC.

This chain connects TRBV7-9 to TRBJ1-5; the D is unclear. This CDR3 comprises 14 residues. V dropped 0 bases and J dropped 5 bases, with 8 bases sitting between them. The germline V gene encodes CDR1 SEHNR and CDR2 FQNEAQ (reference sequence). The CDR3 DNA sequence: TGTGCCAGCAGCTTAGCAGACGGTTATCAGCCCCAGCATTTT. It is translated as CASSLADGYQPQHF.

In this sample, this clonotype turned up many times. For the CDR3, the DNA is TGTGCCAGCAGTTTCAGCCGCCTGAGCAATCAGCCCCAGCATTTT. This translates into CASSFSRLSNQPQHF. This chain joins TRBV2 and TRBJ1-5; D is unresolved. The CDR3 sequence is 15 residues long. Germline V gene data show CDR1 as SNHLY and CDR2 as FYNNEI. V was shortened by 5 bases and J by 1 base, with 12 bases between the two germline ends. Drawing the rest from reference TRBV2 and TRBJ1-5, the complete variable domain is EPEVTQTPSHQVTQMGQEVILRCVPISNHLYFYWYRQILGQKVEFLVSFYNNEISEKSEIFDDQFSVERPDGSNFTLKIRSTKLEDSAMYFCASSFSRLSNQPQHFGDGTRLSIL.

This chain links TRBV18 with TRBJ2-5; a weak D match, TRBD1 (6 bases). V gave up 0 bases and J gave up 0 bases, with 14 bases separating them. The CDR3 loop spans 17 amino acids. Germline CDR1 KGHSH, CDR2 LQKENI. The CDR3 sequence: CASSPPAGARYQETQYF. CDR3 coding DNA: TGTGCCAGCTCACCACCGGCAGGGGCGCGGTACCAAGAGACCCAGTACTTC.